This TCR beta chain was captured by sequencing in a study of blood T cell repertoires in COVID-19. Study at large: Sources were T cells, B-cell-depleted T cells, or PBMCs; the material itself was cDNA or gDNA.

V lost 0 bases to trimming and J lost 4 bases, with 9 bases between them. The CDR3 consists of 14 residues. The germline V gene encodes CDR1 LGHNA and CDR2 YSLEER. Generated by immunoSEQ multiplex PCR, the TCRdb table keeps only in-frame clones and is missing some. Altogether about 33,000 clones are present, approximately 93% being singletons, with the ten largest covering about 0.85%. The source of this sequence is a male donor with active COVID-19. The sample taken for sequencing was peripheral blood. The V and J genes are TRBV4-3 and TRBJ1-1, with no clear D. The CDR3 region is CASSQETRITEAFF. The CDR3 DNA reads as TGCGCCAGCAGCCAAGAGACAAGGATCACTGAAGCTTTCTTT.